The clone carrying this TCR beta chain was counted a few times. This entry belongs to a study of T cells in Graves' hyperthyroidism and ophthalmopathy. Study context: Peripheral blood specimens were obtained at initial diagnosis, prior to any treatment.

Patients between 18 and 65 years old had hyperthyroidism, newly diagnosed and lasting under 2 months. TCR beta CDR3 regions were amplified from RNA transcripts. First-round RT-PCR with HTBI primers amplified the TCR CDR3 region. TCRdb re-analysed the multiplex PCR reads in MiXCR, keeping a single row per CDR3 protein. The table has about 720,000 distinct CDR3 sequences, around 15% seen once. Germline lookup yields CDR1 DFQATT and CDR2 SNEGSKA (reference sequence). Germline trimming cut 6 bases from V and 9 bases from J; bases unmatched to any gene: 14. The CDR3 sequence is 16 residues long. The TCR comes from a young man with Graves' hyperthyroidism. The chain uses TRBV20-1 and TRBJ2-1; 13 nucleotides agree with TRBD2. Material for sequencing was blood. The CDR3 reads CSATTWTSGREGEQFF. The DNA for the CDR3 is TGCAGTGCCACTACTTGGACTAGCGGGAGAGAGGGTGAGCAGTTCTTC.